This T cell receptor (beta chain) was documented in a study of blood T cell repertoires in COVID-19. The CDR3 covers 12 residues. The germline V gene has CDR1 SGDLS and CDR2 YYNGEE. Trimming cost V 4 bases and J 3 bases, with 6 bases left between them. Measured with immunoSEQ multiplex PCR; TCRdb has only the in-frame clones, and not every one. Of some 450,000 clones listed, more than 70% were seen once; the top ten hold 10% to 15%. Source material: peripheral blood. This chain uses TRBV9 with TRBJ2-3; D is unclear. The sequence derives from a woman aged 45-65 years with COVID-19, enrolled during active disease. CDR3 sequence: CASSSRTDTQYF. CDR3 sequence (DNA): TGTGCCAGCAGCTCCAGAACAGATACGCAGTATTTT.